These 31 T cell receptor beta chains were sequenced from one sample in a study of T cells in Graves' hyperthyroidism and ophthalmopathy. Amplification of TCR beta CDR3 regions was performed using RNA transcripts as template. Primed by the HTBI set, a first-round RT-PCR was run on the TCR CDR3. One entry per CDR3 protein, called by TCRdb with MiXCR from the multiplex PCR reads. The sample lists a few hundred thousand distinct CDR3 sequences, about 45% occurring once. The sequenced material came from peripheral blood or thyroid tissue (not recorded which). The receptor source for this set is an adult woman with Graves' disease, either hyperthyroidism or ophthalmopathy (not recorded which).

The chain links TRBV12-3 or TRBV12-4 to TRBJ1-2, with D maybe TRBD1 (6 bases). V lost 1 base, J lost 8 bases, and 14 bases lay in between. The CDR3 length is 14 residues. The CDR3 reads CASSLGGRGGGYTF. CDR3 nucleotides: TGTGCCAGCAGTTTAGGAGGCAGGGGAGGCGGCTACACCTTC.

This clonotype was seen a handful of times. The chain couples TRBV18 to TRBJ1-5; D gene ambiguous. Looked up from germline, CDR1 is KGHSH and CDR2 is LQKENI. Trimming removed 0 bases from V and 1 base from J, with 10 bases in between. The CDR3 totals 16 residues. This CDR3 reads CASSPPPGGSNQPQHF. The CDR3 DNA reads as TGTGCCAGCTCACCACCGCCCGGCGGGAGCAATCAGCCCCAGCATTTT.

The CDR3 is CATSRGAGQPQHF. The CDR3 DNA sequence: TGTGCCACCAGCAGAGGGGCTGGTCAGCCCCAGCATTTT. The chain uses TRBV15 and TRBJ1-5; no clear D gene. CDR1 LNHNV and CDR2 YYDKDF come from the germline V gene (reference sequence). The CDR3 sequence is 13 residues long. V was clipped by 1 base and J by 6 bases, with 7 bases between them.

The J gene is TRBJ2-5, the V gene TRBV7-6, with 9 bases matching TRBD1. Germline V gene lookup returns CDR1 SGHVS and CDR2 FNYEAQ. Germline trimming cut 6 bases from V and 6 bases from J; bases unmatched to any gene: 5. The CDR3 has 13 residues. The CDR3: CASSWDRVKTQYF. The CDR3 bases are TGTGCCAGCAGTTGGGACAGGGTAAAGACCCAGTACTTC. Drawing the rest from reference TRBV7-6 and TRBJ2-5, the complete variable domain is GAGVSQSPRYKVTKRGQDVALRCDPISGHVSLYWYRQALGQGPEFLTYFNYEAQQDKSGLPNDRFSAERPEGSISTLTIQRTEQRDSAMYRCASSWDRVKTQYFGPGTRLLVL.

CDR3 sequence: CSARDEGTENTIYF. Here the CDR3 DNA reads TGCAGTGCTAGAGATGAGGGGACAGAGAACACCATATATTTT. The V gene is TRBV20-1, the J gene TRBJ1-3; the match to TRBD1 covers 7 bases. After removal of 0 bases from V and 7 bases from J, the junction contained 6 bases not matched to a gene. This CDR3 comprises 14 residues. Germline CDR1 reads DFQATT; CDR2 reads SNEGSKA (reference sequence).

The chain recombines TRBV29-1 with TRBJ1-1; TRBD1 might be the D (5 bases). V was cut by 5 bases and J by 6 bases, with 13 bases left in between. The CDR3 has 12 residues. CDR1 is SQVTM and CDR2 is ANQGSEA in the germline V gene. CDR3 region: CSVPGLWAEAFF. Written as DNA, the CDR3 is TGCAGCGTTCCAGGGTTATGGGCTGAAGCTTTCTTT.

The V and J genes are TRBV11-1 and TRBJ2-2; 10 bases are shared with TRBD2. The length of the CDR3 is 16 residues. CDR1 is SGHAT, CDR2 FQDESV, per germline (reference sequence). Trimming cost V 2 bases and J 6 bases; bases outside gene matches: 6. The CDR3 region has the DNA TGTGCCAGCAGCTTACTGCCTAGCGGGAGTTCCGGGGAGCTGTTTTTT. This translates into CASSLLPSGSSGELFF. The whole variable domain, remainder taken from reference TRBV11-1 and TRBJ2-2, is EAEVAQSPRYKITEKSQAVAFWCDPISGHATLYWYRQILGQGPELLVQFQDESVVDDSQLPKDRFSAERLKGVDSTLKIQPAELGDSAMYLCASSLLPSGSSGELFFGEGSRLTVL.

As DNA, the CDR3 is TGTGCCAGCAGTGGTATCAATCAGCCCCTCCACTTT. Its translation: CASSGINQPLHF. The chain carries TRBV2 and TRBJ1-6; D is unclear. CDR3 length equals 12 residues. CDR1 and CDR2 from the germline V gene are SNHLY and FYNNEI. The V end was cut by 4 bases, the J end by 13 bases, with 11 bases between.

In its sample, this clonotype was seen many times. This sequence joins TRBV7-6 and TRBJ2-5, with 9 bases that match TRBD1. V gave up 5 bases and J gave up 3 bases; unmatched junction bases: 10. The CDR3 extends over 16 amino acids. Germline V gene data show CDR1 as SGHVS and CDR2 as FNYEAQ. The CDR3: CASSPDRGFGEETQYF. CDR3 nucleotide sequence: TGTGCCAGCAGCCCTGACAGGGGGTTTGGGGAAGAGACCCAGTACTTC.

A note on this clonotype: A much larger clone lies one base from this, so it may be a read error. This sequence joins TRBV4-1 and TRBJ2-7, with 8 bases identical to TRBD1. The germline gives CDR1 MGHRA, CDR2 YSYEKL. The V and J ends lost 4 bases and 3 bases, in that order; junction bases with no gene match: 11. The CDR3 is 16 residues long. CDR3 amino acids: CASSRSQGARGYEQYF. The CDR3 DNA reads TGCGCCAGCAGCCGTAGCCAGGGGGCGCGGGGCTACGAGCAGTACTTC.

This clonotype turned up a few times. This CDR3 is CASSAGGTGDYSTNEKLFF. The CDR3 DNA is TGTGCCAGCAGTGCGGGAGGGACGGGAGACTACTCAACTAATGAAAAACTGTTTTTT. This chain connects TRBV6-1 to TRBJ1-4, with D perhaps matching TRBD1 (5 bases). Germline V gives CDR1 MNHNS, CDR2 SASEGT. This CDR3 comprises 19 residues. The V end lost 4 bases, the J end lost 0 bases, and 21 bases lay between the germline ends.

This clonotype has just one count. This chain connects TRBV9 to TRBJ2-7; 8 bases match TRBD2. CDR1 SGDLS and CDR2 YYNGEE come from the germline V gene. V lost 5 bases, J lost 3 bases, and 7 bases stayed unmatched. The CDR3 totals 14 residues. The CDR3, as DNA: TGTGCCAGCAGTTCCGGGACTAGACGCTACGAGCAGTACTTC. Its protein product is CASSSGTRRYEQYF.

This chain joins TRBV14 and TRBJ1-5, with D possibly being TRBD1 (5 bases). V lost 1 base and J lost 2, with 15 bases in between. Germline CDR1 reads SGHDN; CDR2 reads FVKESK. The CDR3 contains 17 residues. CDR3: CASSQGGGDPGNQPQHF. As DNA, the CDR3 is TGTGCCAGCAGCCAAGGTGGGGGAGACCCTGGCAATCAGCCCCAGCATTTT.

Many counts were recorded for this clonotype. This chain uses TRBV5-1 with TRBJ2-7; TRBD1 agrees at 7 bases. This CDR3 has 13 amino acids. In germline, CDR1 is SGHRS, CDR2 YFSETQ. V lost 4 bases to trimming and J lost 4 bases; unmatched junction nucleotides: 5. CDR3 nucleotide sequence: TGCGCCAGCAGCGCACCGGGACAGTACGAGCAGTACTTC. Its translation is CASSAPGQYEQYF.

The CDR3: CAISFGQGITGETQYF. The CDR3, as DNA: TGTGCCATCAGTTTTGGACAGGGGATCACCGGGGAGACCCAGTACTTC. The gene calls are TRBV10-3 and TRBJ2-5, with 9 bases that match TRBD1. The V and J ends lost 5 bases and 5 bases, in that order; junction bases with no gene match: 12. Germline assignment: CDR1 ENHRY and CDR2 SYGVKD. The CDR3 loop spans 16 amino acids.

The V call is TRBV7-2, the J call TRBJ2-5; 8 bases match TRBD2. Germline values: CDR1 SGHTA, CDR2 FQGNSA. This CDR3 has 14 residues. J lost 9 bases, V lost 7 bases, and 13 bases had no gene match. CDR3 protein: CASTSGSGMLAQYF. The CDR3 DNA is TGTGCCAGCACTTCGGGTAGCGGGATGTTGGCCCAGTACTTC.

In this sample, this clonotype turned up a few times. A junction end diverges from the germline sequence, so it may reflect a read error. The chain recombines TRBV5-1 with TRBJ2-2; D is uncertain. CDR1 and CDR2 (germline): SGHRS, YFSETQ. This CDR3 spans 9 amino acids. Here the CDR3 reads CASSLGTVF. CDR3 sequence (DNA): TGCGCCAGCAGCTTGGGGACGGTTTTT.

The chain combines TRBV29-1 with TRBJ1-2, with 8 nucleotides matching TRBD1. The CDR3 loop spans 12 amino acids. V lost 6 bases and J lost 5; bases outside the gene matches: 5. Looked up from germline, CDR1 is SQVTM and CDR2 is ANQGSEA. Written as DNA, the CDR3 is TGCAGCGTGGGGACAGGCCCATATGGCTACACCTTC. Translation gives CSVGTGPYGYTF.

This clonotype was counted at least ten times. The chain employs TRBV5-6 and TRBJ2-6; D unclear. This CDR3 has 18 amino acids. V was trimmed by 5 bases and J by 0 bases, leaving 18 bases between them. The germline V gene has CDR1 SGHDT and CDR2 YYEEEE. CDR3 DNA: TGTGCCAGCAGTATTTTCGGCCAACTTAGCTCTGGGGCCAACGTCCTGACTTTC. This encodes CASSIFGQLSSGANVLTF.

The rearrangement links TRBV10-3 to TRBJ1-2; TRBD1 is a possible D gene (5 bases). Trimming stripped 9 bases from V and 4 bases from J, with 18 bases between. Germline CDR1 ENHRY, CDR2 SYGVKD. This CDR3 has 14 residues. Written as DNA, the CDR3 is TGTGCCATTTCCACCTCCAGGGAAGGCTATGGCTACACCTTC. Its translation: CAISTSREGYGYTF.

V usage is TRBV7-9 and J usage is TRBJ2-5; 8 bases are shared with TRBD2. This CDR3 contains 16 residues. Germline trimming cut 10 bases from V and 2 bases from J; bases unmatched to any gene: 15. Germline lookup yields CDR1 SEHNR and CDR2 FQNEAQ (reference sequence). For the CDR3, the DNA is TGTGCCACCCAGACCCCCCGAGCGGGAGTACAAGAGACCCAGTACTTC. Translation gives CATQTPRAGVQETQYF.

The genes are TRBV28 and TRBJ1-1, with D possibly TRBD1 on 5 matching bases. Germline V CDR1 and CDR2: MDHEN, SYDVKM. The CDR3 has 15 amino acids. V was trimmed by 6 bases and J by 0 bases, leaving 14 bases between them. The DNA of the CDR3 is TGTGCCAGCAGCTCTCCGGGACGGTTGAACACTGAAGCTTTCTTT. It specifies CASSSPGRLNTEAFF. Complete variable domain (other parts from reference TRBV28 and TRBJ1-1): DVKVTQSSRYLVKRTGEKVFLECVQDMDHENMFWYRQDPGLGLRLIYFSYDVKMKEKGDIPEGYSVSREKKERFSLILESASTNQTSMYLCASSSPGRLNTEAFFGQGTRLTVV.

This clonotype occurred many times. The V call is TRBV5-5, the J call TRBJ1-2, with 7 bases fitting TRBD1. Trimming at V came to 2 bases and at J to 6 bases, leaving 7 bases not matched to a gene. Germline V gives CDR1 SGHKS, CDR2 YYEKEE (reference sequence). This CDR3 region has 14 residues. In nucleotides, the CDR3 is TGTGCCAGCAGCTTAGAGACAGGGTTCGATGGCTACACCTTC. It encodes CASSLETGFDGYTF. The variable domain in full, with the rest retrieved from reference TRBV5-5 and TRBJ1-2, is DAGVTQSPTHLIKTRGQQVTLRCSPISGHKSVSWYQQVLGQGPQFIFQYYEKEERGRGNFPDRFSARQFPNYSSELNVNALLLGDSALYLCASSLETGFDGYTFGSGTRLTVV.

The chain has TRBV24-1 and TRBJ1-2, with D unresolved. CDR3 length: 14 amino acids. Deletions cut 1 base from V and 1 base from J, with 6 bases between. Germline-derived CDR1 and CDR2 are KGHDR and SFDVKD. In nucleotides, the CDR3 is TGTGCCACCAGTGATTTCCGTGATAACTATGGCTACACCTTC. It encodes CATSDFRDNYGYTF.

Notes on this clonotype: A read error may be the cause here, since a much bigger clone is one base away. The gene calls are TRBV4-1 and TRBJ1-4; D is unclear. The length of the CDR3 is 12 residues. Trimming left V 3 bases short and J 13 bases short, with 12 bases between. The germline V gene has CDR1 MGHRA and CDR2 YSYEKL. The CDR3 loop is CASSQLGQALFF. CDR3 nucleotides: TGCGCCAGCAGCCAGTTAGGGCAGGCACTGTTTTTT.

This clonotype showed up many times. This chain links TRBV7-9 with TRBJ1-2; D might be TRBD1 (6 bases). From germline, CDR1 is SEHNR and CDR2 FQNEAQ (reference sequence). Trimming cost V 4 bases and J 8 bases, with 23 bases left between them. This CDR3 has 16 amino acids. CDR3 in amino acids: CASSSAAGQLYDGYTF. The CDR3 coding sequence is TGTGCCAGCAGCTCGGCCGCCGGACAGCTCTATGACGGCTACACCTTC.

J is TRBJ1-3 and V is TRBV20-1, with TRBD1 identical over 7 bases. V lost 5 bases and J lost 4; bases outside the gene matches: 14. Germline CDR1 DFQATT, CDR2 SNEGSKA (reference sequence). The CDR3 extends over 16 amino acids. The CDR3 region has the DNA TGCAGTGCTGGGGCAGGGGGAGTGGGATCCGGAAACACCATATATTTT. Its protein is CSAGAGGVGSGNTIYF.

The J gene is TRBJ1-6, the V gene TRBV11-2; 8 bases are a match to TRBD1. J gave up 9 bases and V 5 bases, and 15 bases lay outside the gene matches. CDR3 length equals 17 residues. In germline, CDR1 is SGHAT, CDR2 FQNNGV. The CDR3 region has the DNA TGTGCCAGCAGCCAAGATTCGTCGGACAGGGTGATTTCACCCCTCCACTTT. Encoded protein: CASSQDSSDRVISPLHF.

The chain has TRBV20-1 and TRBJ2-5; 8 bases are shared with TRBD1. With 7 bases clipped from V and 5 bases from J, the junction kept 9 bases outside the gene matches. The CDR3 runs 13 residues. Germline assignment: CDR1 DFQATT and CDR2 SNEGSKA (reference sequence). The CDR3 loop is CSGRQGFGETQYF. CDR3 sequence (DNA): TGCAGTGGGAGACAGGGGTTTGGGGAGACCCAGTACTTC.

At least ten counts were recorded for this clonotype. This chain connects TRBV29-1 to TRBJ2-7; D is perhaps TRBD1 or TRBD2 (5 bases each). The CDR3 length is 11 residues. The germline V and J ends were trimmed by 6 bases and 2 bases, with 8 bases remaining between them. Germline-derived CDR1 and CDR2 are SQVTM and ANQGSEA. Here the CDR3 reads CSVGAAYEQYF. Written as DNA, the CDR3 is TGCAGCGTCGGGGCTGCCTACGAGCAGTACTTC.

This clonotype occurred many times. V usage is TRBV14 and J usage is TRBJ1-1; D unclear. V lost 2 bases to trimming and J lost 2 bases, with 6 bases between them. The V gene's germline CDR1 is SGHDN and CDR2 FVKESK. The CDR3 runs 13 residues. CDR3 nucleotides: TGTGCCAGCAGCCAACTGATAAACACTGAAGCTTTCTTT. Protein sequence: CASSQLINTEAFF.